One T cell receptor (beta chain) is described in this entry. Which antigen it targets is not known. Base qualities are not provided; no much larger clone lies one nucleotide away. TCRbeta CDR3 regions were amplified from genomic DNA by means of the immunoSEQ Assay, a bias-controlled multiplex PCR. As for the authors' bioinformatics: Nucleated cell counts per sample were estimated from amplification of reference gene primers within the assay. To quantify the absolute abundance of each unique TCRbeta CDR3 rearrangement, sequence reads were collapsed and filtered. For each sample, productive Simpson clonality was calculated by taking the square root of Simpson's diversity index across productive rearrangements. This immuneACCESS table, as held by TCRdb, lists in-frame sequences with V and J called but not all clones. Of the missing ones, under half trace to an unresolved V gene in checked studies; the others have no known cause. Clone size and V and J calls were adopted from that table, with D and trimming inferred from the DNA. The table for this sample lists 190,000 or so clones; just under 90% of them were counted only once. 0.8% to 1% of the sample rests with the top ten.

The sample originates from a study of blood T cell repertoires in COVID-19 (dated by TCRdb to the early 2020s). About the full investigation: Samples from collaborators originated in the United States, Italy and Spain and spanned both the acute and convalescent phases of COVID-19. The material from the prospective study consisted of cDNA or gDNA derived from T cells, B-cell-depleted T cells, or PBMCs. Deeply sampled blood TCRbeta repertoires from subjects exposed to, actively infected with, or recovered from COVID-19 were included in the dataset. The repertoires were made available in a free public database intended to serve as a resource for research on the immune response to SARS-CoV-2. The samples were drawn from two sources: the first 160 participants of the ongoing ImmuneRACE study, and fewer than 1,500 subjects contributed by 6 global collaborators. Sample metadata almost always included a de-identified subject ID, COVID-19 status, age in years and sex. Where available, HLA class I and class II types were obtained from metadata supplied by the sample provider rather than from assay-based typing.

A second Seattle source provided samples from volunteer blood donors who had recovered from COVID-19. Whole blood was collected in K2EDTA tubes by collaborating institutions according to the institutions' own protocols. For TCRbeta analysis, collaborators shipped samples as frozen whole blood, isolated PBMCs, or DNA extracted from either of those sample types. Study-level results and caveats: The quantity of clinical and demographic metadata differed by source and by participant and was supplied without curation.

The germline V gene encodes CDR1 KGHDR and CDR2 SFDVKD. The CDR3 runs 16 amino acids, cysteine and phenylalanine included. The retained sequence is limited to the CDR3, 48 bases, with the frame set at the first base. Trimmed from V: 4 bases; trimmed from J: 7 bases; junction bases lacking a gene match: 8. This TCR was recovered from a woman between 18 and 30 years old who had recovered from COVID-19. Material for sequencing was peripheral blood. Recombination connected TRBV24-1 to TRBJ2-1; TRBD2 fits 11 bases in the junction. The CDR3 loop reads CATSEPLAGGGNEQFF. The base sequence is TGTGCCACCAGTGAGCCCCTAGCGGGAGGAGGGAATGAGCAGTTCTTC.